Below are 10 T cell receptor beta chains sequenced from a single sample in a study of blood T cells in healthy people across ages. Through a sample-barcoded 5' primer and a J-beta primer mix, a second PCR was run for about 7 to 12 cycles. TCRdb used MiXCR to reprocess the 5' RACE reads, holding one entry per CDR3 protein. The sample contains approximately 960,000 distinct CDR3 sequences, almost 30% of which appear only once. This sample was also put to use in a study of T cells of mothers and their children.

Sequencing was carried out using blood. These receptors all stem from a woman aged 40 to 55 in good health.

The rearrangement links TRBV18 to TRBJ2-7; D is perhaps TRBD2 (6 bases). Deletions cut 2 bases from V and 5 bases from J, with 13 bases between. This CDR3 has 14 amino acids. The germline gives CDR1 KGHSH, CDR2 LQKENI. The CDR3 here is CASSPAWGVDEQYF. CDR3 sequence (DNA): TGTGCCAGCTCACCAGCCTGGGGGGTCGACGAGCAGTACTTC.

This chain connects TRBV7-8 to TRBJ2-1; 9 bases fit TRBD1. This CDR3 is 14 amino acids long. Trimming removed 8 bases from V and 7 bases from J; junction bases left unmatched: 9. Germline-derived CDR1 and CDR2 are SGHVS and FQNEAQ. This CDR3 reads CASVPGTGQNEQFF. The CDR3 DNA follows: TGTGCCAGCGTGCCCGGGACAGGGCAGAATGAGCAGTTCTTC.

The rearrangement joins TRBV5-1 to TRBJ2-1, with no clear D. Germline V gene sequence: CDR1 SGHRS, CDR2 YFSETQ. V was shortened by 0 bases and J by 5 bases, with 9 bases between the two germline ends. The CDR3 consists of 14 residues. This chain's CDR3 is CASSLAAANNEQFF. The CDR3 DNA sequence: TGCGCCAGCAGCTTGGCCGCAGCCAACAATGAGCAGTTCTTC.

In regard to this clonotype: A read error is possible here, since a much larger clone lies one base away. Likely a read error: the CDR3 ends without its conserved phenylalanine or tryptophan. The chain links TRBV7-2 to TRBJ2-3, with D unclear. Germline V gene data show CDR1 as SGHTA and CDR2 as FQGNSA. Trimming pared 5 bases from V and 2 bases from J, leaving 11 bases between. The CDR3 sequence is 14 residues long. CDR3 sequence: CASSTGPPTDTQYS. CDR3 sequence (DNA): TGTGCCAGCAGCACCGGACCACCCACAGATACGCAGTATTCT.

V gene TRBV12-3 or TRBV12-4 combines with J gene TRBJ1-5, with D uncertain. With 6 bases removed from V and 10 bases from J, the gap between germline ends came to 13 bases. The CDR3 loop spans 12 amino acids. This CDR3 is CASSVTPTPQHF. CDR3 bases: TGTGCCAGCAGCGTGACACCCACACCCCAGCATTTT.

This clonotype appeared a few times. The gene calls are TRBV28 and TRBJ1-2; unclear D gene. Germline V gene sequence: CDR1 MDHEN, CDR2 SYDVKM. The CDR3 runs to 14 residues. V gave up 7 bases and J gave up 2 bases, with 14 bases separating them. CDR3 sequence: CASIPLGRNYGYTF. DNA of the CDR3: TGTGCCAGCATACCTCTCGGACGCAACTATGGCTACACCTTC.

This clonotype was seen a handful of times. CDR3 sequence: CASSPPSFNEQFF. The CDR3 nucleotides are TGTGCCAGCAGCCCCCCTAGCTTCAATGAGCAGTTCTTC. This chain connects TRBV7-2 to TRBJ2-1, with D perhaps matching TRBD2 (5 bases). CDR1 is SGHTA and CDR2 is FQGNSA in the germline V gene. The CDR3 is 13 residues long. The germline V and J ends were trimmed by 5 bases and 6 bases, with 11 bases remaining between them.

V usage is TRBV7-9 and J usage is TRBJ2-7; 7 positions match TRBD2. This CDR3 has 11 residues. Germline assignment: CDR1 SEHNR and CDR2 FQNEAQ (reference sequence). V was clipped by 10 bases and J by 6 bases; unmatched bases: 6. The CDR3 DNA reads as TGTGCCATGCGGGAGTTGAGCGAGCAGTACTTC. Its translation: CAMRELSEQYF. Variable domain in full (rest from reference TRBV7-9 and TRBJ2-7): DTGVSQNPRHKITKRGQNVTFRCDPISEHNRLYWYRQTLGQGPEFLTYFQNEAQLEKSRLLSDRFSAERPKGSFSTLEIQRTEQGDSAMYLCAMRELSEQYFGPGTRLTVT.

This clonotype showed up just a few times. This CDR3 is CASSSAVGVAFF. The CDR3 coding sequence is TGTGCCAGCAGCTCTGCGGTGGGCGTAGCTTTCTTT. The rearrangement joins TRBV5-6 to TRBJ1-1, with unresolved D. V shed 3 bases and J shed 10 bases, with 13 bases lying between them. Per germline, CDR1 SGHDT and CDR2 YYEEEE. The length of the CDR3 is 12 residues.

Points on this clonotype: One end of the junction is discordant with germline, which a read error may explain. The CDR3 bases are TGTGCCAGCAGCTTCTCAGGCTATGGCTACATCTTC. This translates into CASSFSGYGYIF. V usage is TRBV5-6 and J usage is TRBJ1-2; D is unresolved. The CDR3 is 12 amino acids. The germline V gene has CDR1 SGHDT and CDR2 YYEEEE.